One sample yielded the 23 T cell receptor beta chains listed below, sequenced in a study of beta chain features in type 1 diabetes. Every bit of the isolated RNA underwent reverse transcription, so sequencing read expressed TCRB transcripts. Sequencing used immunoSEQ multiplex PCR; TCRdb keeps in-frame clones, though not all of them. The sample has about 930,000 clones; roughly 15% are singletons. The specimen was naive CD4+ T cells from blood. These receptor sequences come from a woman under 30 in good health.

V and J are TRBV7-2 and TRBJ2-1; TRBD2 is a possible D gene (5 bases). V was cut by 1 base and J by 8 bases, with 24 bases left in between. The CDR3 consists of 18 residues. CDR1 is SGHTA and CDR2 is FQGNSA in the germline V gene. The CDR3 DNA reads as TGTGCCAGCAGCTTAGGACGACTAACCCCTACGGCGGCCGATGAGCAGTTCTTC. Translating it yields CASSLGRLTPTAADEQFF.

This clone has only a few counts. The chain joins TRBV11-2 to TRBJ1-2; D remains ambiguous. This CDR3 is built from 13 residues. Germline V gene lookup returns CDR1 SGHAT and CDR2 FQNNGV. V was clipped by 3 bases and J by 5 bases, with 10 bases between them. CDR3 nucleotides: TGTGCCAGCAGCTTTGACGGACTGTATGGCTACACCTTC. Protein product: CASSFDGLYGYTF.

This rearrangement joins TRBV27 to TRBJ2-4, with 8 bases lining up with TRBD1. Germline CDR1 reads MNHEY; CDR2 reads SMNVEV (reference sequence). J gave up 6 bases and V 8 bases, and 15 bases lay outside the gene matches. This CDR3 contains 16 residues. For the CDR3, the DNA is TGTGCCAGCTCAGCCCGTCCTGGAGACAGGGGAAACATTCAGTACTTC. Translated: CASSARPGDRGNIQYF.

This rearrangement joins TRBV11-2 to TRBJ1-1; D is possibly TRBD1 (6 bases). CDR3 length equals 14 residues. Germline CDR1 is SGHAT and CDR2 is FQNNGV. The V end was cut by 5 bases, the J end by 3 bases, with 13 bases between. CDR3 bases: TGTGCCAGCAGCCAACAGGGTGGCGACACTGAAGCTTTCTTT. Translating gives CASSQQGGDTEAFF. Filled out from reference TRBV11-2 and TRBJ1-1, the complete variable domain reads EAGVAQSPRYKIIEKRQSVAFWCNPISGHATLYWYQQILGQGPKLLIQFQNNGVVDDSQLPKDRFSAERLKGVDSTLKIQPAKLEDSAVYLCASSQQGGDTEAFFGQGTRLTVV.

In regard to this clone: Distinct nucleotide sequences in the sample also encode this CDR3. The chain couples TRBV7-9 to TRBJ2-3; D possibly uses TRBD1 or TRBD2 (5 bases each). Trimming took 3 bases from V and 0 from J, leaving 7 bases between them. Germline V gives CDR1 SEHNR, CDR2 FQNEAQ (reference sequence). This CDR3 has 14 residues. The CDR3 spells CASSFGGSTDTQYF. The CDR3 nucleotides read TGTGCCAGCAGCTTTGGGGGAAGCACAGATACGCAGTATTTT.

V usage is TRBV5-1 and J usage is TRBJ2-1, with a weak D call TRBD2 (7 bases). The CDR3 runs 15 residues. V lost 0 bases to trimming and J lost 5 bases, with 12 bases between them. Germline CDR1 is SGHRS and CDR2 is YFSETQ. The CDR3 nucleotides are TGCGCCAGCAGCTTGGAGGGGGGGGGCGACAATGAGCAGTTCTTC. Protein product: CASSLEGGGDNEQFF.

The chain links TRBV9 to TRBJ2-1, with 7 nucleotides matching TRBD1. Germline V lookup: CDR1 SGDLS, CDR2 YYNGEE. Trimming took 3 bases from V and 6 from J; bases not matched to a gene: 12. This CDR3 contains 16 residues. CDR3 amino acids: CASSETGSVPSNEQFF. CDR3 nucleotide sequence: TGTGCCAGCAGCGAGACAGGGTCGGTTCCATCCAATGAGCAGTTCTTC.

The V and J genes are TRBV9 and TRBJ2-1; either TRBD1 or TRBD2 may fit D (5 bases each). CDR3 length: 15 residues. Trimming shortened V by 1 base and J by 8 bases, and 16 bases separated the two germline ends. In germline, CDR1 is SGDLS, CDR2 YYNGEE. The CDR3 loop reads CASSVRGVGSDEQFF. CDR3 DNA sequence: TGTGCCAGCAGCGTAAGGGGAGTTGGAAGCGATGAGCAGTTCTTC. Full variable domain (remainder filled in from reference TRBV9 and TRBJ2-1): DSGVTQTPKHLITATGQRVTLRCSPRSGDLSVYWYQQSLDQGLQFLIQYYNGEERAKGNILERFSAQQFPDLHSELNLSSLELGDSALYFCASSVRGVGSDEQFFGPGTRLTVL.

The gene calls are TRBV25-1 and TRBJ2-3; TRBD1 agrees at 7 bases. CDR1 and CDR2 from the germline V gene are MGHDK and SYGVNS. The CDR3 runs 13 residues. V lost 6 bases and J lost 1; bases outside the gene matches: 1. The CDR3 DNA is TGTGCCAGCAGAGGACAGGGCACAGATACGCAGTATTTT. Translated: CASRGQGTDTQYF.

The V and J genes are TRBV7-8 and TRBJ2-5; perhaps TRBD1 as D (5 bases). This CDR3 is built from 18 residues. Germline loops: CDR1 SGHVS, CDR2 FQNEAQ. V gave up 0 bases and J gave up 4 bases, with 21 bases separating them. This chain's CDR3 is CASSLALQAVKFPETQYF. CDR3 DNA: TGTGCCAGCAGCTTAGCGCTACAGGCAGTCAAATTCCCAGAGACCCAGTACTTC.

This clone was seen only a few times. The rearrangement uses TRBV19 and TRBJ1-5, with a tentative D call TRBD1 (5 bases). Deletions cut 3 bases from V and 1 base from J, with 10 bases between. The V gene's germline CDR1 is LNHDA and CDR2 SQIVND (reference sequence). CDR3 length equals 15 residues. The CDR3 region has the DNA TGTGCCAGTAGTATTTGGGGCATGAGCAATCAGCCCCAGCATTTT. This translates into CASSIWGMSNQPQHF.

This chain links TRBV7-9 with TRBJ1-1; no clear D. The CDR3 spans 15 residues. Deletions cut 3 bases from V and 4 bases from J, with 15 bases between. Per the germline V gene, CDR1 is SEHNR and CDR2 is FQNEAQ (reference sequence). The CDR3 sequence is CASSFGERVGTEAFF. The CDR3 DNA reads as TGTGCCAGCAGCTTCGGGGAGAGGGTCGGCACTGAAGCTTTCTTT.

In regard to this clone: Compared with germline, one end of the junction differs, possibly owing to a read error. CDR3 bases: TGTGCCAGCAGAAGACAGGGTGACACCAGGGAGCTGTTTTTT. It is translated as CASRRQGDTRELFF. This chain connects TRBV25-1 to TRBJ2-2; the match to TRBD1 covers 7 bases. This CDR3 has 14 amino acids. The germline V gene has CDR1 MGHDK and CDR2 SYGVNS.

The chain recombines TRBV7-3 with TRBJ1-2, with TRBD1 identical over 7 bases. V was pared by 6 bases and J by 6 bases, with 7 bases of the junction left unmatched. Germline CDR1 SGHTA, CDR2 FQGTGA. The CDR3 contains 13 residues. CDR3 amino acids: CASRFATGDGYTF. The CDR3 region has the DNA TGTGCCAGCAGATTCGCTACAGGGGATGGCTACACCTTC.

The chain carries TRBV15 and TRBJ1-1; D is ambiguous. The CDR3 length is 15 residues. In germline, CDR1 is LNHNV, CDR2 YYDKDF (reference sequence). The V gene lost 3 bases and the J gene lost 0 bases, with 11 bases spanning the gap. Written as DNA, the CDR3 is TGTGCCACCAGCAGGTGGACGGTGCTGAACACTGAAGCTTTCTTT. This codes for CATSRWTVLNTEAFF.

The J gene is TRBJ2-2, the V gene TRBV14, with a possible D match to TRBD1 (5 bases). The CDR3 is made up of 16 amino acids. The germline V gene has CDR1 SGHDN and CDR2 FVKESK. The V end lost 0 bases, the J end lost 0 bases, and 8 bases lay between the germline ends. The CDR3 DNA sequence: TGTGCCAGCAGCCAAGAACGGACATCGAACACCGGGGAGCTGTTTTTT. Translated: CASSQERTSNTGELFF.

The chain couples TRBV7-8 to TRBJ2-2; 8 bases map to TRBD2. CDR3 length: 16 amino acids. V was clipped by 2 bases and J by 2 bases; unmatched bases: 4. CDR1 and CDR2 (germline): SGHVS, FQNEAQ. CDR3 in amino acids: CASSLSVAGNTGELFF. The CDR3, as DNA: TGTGCCAGCAGCTTATCAGTAGCGGGAAACACCGGGGAGCTGTTTTTT.

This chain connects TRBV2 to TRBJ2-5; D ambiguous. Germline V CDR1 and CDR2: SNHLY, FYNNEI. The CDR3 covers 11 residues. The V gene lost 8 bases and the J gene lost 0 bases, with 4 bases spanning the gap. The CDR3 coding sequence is TGTGCCAGCCATTACCAAGAGACCCAGTACTTC. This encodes CASHYQETQYF.

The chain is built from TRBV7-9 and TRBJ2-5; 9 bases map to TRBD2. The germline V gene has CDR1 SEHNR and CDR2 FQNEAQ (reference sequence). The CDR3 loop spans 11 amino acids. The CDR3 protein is CASGSYETQYF. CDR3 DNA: TGTGCTAGCGGGAGTTACGAGACCCAGTACTTC.

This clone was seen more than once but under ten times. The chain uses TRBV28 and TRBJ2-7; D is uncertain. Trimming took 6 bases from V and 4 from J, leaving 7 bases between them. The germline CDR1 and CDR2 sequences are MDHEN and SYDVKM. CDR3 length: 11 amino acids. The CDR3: CASSHRYEQYF. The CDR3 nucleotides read TGTGCCAGCAGCCATCGATACGAGCAGTACTTC.

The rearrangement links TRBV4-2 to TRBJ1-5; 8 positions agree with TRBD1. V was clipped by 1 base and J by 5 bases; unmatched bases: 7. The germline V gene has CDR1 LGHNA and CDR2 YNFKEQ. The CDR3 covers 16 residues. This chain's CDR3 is CASSQGYRGGDQPQHF. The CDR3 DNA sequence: TGTGCCAGCAGCCAAGGCTACAGGGGGGGTGATCAGCCCCAGCATTTT.

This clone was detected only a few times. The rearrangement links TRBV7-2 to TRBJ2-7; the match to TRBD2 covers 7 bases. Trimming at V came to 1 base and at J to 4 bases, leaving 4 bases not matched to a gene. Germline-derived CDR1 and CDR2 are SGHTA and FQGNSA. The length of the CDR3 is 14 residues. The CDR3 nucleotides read TGTGCCAGCAGCTTAGAGGCTAGCGGATACGAGCAGTACTTC. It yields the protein CASSLEASGYEQYF.

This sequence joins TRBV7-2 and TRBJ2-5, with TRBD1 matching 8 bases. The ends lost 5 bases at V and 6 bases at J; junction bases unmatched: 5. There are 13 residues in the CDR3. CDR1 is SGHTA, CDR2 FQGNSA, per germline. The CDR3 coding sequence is TGTGCCAGCAGCCGACAGGGGTCGCAGACCCAGTACTTC. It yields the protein CASSRQGSQTQYF. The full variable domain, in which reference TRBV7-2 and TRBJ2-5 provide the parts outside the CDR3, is GAGVSQSPSNKVTEKGKDVELRCDPISGHTALYWYRQSLGQGLEFLIYFQGNSAPDKSGLPSDRFSAERTGGSVSTLTIQRTQQEDSAVYLCASSRQGSQTQYFGPGTRLLVL.